This T cell receptor beta chain was captured in a study of STAT5B mutations in CD4+ large granular lymphocyte leukemia. Assay: immunoSEQ multiplex PCR; the TCRdb copy retains only in-frame clones and omits some. The table includes around 50,000 clones, about 80% detected once. The CDR3 spans 11 residues. Germline V gives CDR1 SNHLY, CDR2 FYNNEI. Trimming removed 6 bases from V and 3 bases from J, with 4 bases in between. The source is a human donor in good health. The sequenced sample was CD4+ T cells from blood buffy coats. V and J are TRBV2 and TRBJ2-3; no clear D. CDR3 sequence reads: CASSQTDTQYF. In DNA, the CDR3 is TGTGCCAGCAGCCAGACAGATACGCAGTATTTT.